The rows below give T cell receptor beta chains drawn from one sample of a study of blood T cell repertoires in COVID-19. The table came from immunoSEQ multiplex PCR; TCRdb's copy has only in-frame clones and leaves some out. Of about 90,000 clones in the sample, 70% to 85% are singletons; the top ten hold around 7%. The sequenced material came from peripheral blood. The receptor set was obtained from a man between 65 and 85 years old with acute or convalescent COVID-19. The CDR3 runs from the conserved cysteine through the conserved F or W. D genes are given only for firm matches. Only part of the rows carry a size: once, few, many, or a class if the clone is expanded.

once,-,TRBJ1-5,TRBV12-5,CASGPNQPQHF,TGTGCTAGTGGCCCGAATCAGCCCCAGCATTTT
-,-,TRBJ1-1,TRBV12-3/TRBV12-4,CASSLSGEGKAFF,TGTGCCAGCAGTTTATCGGGGGAGGGGAAAGCTTTCTTT
-,-,TRBJ2-3,TRBV24-1,CATSDLSKSTDTQYF,TGTGCCACCAGTGATTTAAGCAAAAGCACAGATACGCAGTATTTT
-,-,TRBJ1-2,TRBV15,CATSEAYDYGYTF,TGTGCCACCAGTGAAGCTTATGACTATGGCTACACCTTC
-,-,TRBJ2-5,TRBV12-3/TRBV12-4,CASSGDGKETQYF,TGTGCCAGCAGTGGAGACGGAAAAGAGACCCAGTACTTC
once,TRBD2,TRBJ2-4,TRBV19,CASSAETSRNIQYF,TGTGCCAGTAGTGCCGAGACTAGCAGAAACATTCAGTACTTC
-,-,TRBJ1-2,TRBV11-2,CASSRTIPNYGYTF,TGTGCCAGCAGCCGGACAATACCTAACTATGGCTACACCTTC
-,TRBD1,TRBJ2-3,TRBV15,CATSRDGDRTTGDTQYF,TGTGCCACCAGCAGGGACGGGGACAGGACAACAGGGGATACGCAGTATTTT
-,-,TRBJ2-1,TRBV18,CASSTLGSPAGNEQFF,TGTGCCAGCTCTACCTTGGGGTCCCCGGCGGGGAATGAGCAGTTCTTC
-,-,TRBJ1-1,TRBV14,CASSRLNTEAFF,TGTGCCAGCAGTAGACTTAACACTGAAGCTTTCTTT
-,TRBD1,TRBJ1-4,TRBV27,CASSPPGGTGPATNEKLFF,TGTGCCAGCAGCCCCCCTGGCGGGACAGGACCTGCAACTAATGAAAAACTGTTTTTT
-,-,TRBJ2-3,TRBV27,CASSRLGGTQYF,TGTGCCAGCAGTCGACTGGGGGGTACGCAGTATTTT
-,TRBD2,TRBJ2-2,TRBV5-6,CASILGGAGELFF,TGTGCCAGCATCCTTGGGGGGGCCGGGGAGCTGTTTTTT
-,-,TRBJ2-5,TRBV28,CASSQHGLLETQYF,TGTGCCAGCAGTCAACACGGACTATTAGAGACCCAGTACTTC
-,-,TRBJ1-2,TRBV4-1,CASSRGTAYGYTF,TGCGCCAGCAGCCGCGGGACGGCCTATGGCTACACCTTC
-,TRBD1,TRBJ1-2,TRBV29-1,CSVQGQGPYGYTF,TGCAGCGTTCAGGGACAGGGACCCTATGGCTACACCTTC
once,-,TRBJ2-1,TRBV11-3,CASSLASNEQFF,TGTGCCAGCAGCTTAGCGAGCAATGAGCAGTTCTTC
-,-,TRBJ1-1,TRBV7-2,CASSFLRGITEAFF,TGTGCCAGCAGCTTCCTTCGGGGGATCACTGAAGCTTTCTTT
-,TRBD1,TRBJ2-5,TRBV11-3,CASSSSGQVQETQYF,TGTGCCAGCAGCTCTTCCGGACAGGTACAAGAGACCCAGTACTTC
-,-,TRBJ2-7,TRBV2,CASSGQGNSYEQYF,TGTGCCAGCAGTGGCCAGGGGAACTCCTACGAGCAGTACTTC
-,-,TRBJ2-3,TRBV14,CASSQERGLPGDTQYF,TGTGCCAGCAGCCAAGAGCGGGGCCTCCCCGGAGATACGCAGTATTTT
-,-,TRBJ1-5,TRBV19,CASSYRETDQPQHF,TGTGCCAGTAGTTACAGGGAAACCGATCAGCCCCAGCATTTT
-,-,TRBJ1-2,TRBV19,CASSIQGTYGYTF,TGTGCCAGTAGTATACAGGGGACCTATGGCTACACCTTC
-,TRBD1,TRBJ2-1,TRBV11-2,CASSLPGQGILRNEQFF,TGTGCCAGCAGCTTACCGGGACAGGGGATTTTGCGAAATGAGCAGTTCTTC
-,TRBD1,TRBJ2-3,TRBV24-1,CATSFGTGGKLDTQYF,TGTGCCACCAGTTTTGGGACAGGGGGCAAACTAGATACGCAGTATTTT
-,-,TRBJ2-5,TRBV2,CASSPQGRETQYF,TGTGCCAGCAGTCCACAGGGCAGGGAGACCCAGTACTTC
-,TRBD2,TRBJ2-1,TRBV2,CASSLTGGASHEQFF,TGTGCCAGCAGTCTAACCGGGGGGGCCTCGCATGAGCAGTTCTTC
-,-,TRBJ2-3,TRBV5-1,CASSPSSGWYESDTQYF,TGCGCCAGCAGCCCCTCATCCGGGTGGTATGAGTCCGATACGCAGTATTTT
-,TRBD1,TRBJ2-5,TRBV7-2,CASSIAGTGQETQYF,TGTGCCAGCAGCATAGCCGGGACAGGACAAGAGACCCAGTACTTC
-,TRBD2,TRBJ2-1,TRBV4-1,CASSQPTSGSVSYNEQFF,TGCGCCAGCAGCCAACCTACTAGCGGGAGCGTCTCCTACAATGAGCAGTTCTTC
-,-,TRBJ1-3,TRBV10-3,CAISESPGDGGNTIYF,TGTGCCATCAGTGAGTCTCCGGGGGACGGAGGAAACACCATATATTTT
-,TRBD1,TRBJ1-6,TRBV4-1,CASSPIVTGHSGSPLHF,TGCGCCAGCAGCCCGATCGTGACAGGGCATTCGGGTTCACCCCTCCACTTT
-,-,TRBJ1-4,TRBV25-1,CASSDSAGWVNEKLFF,TGTGCCAGCAGTGACTCAGCAGGCTGGGTAAATGAAAAACTGTTTTTT
once,-,TRBJ1-4,TRBV6-5,CASSLYRNGEKLFF,TGTGCCAGCAGTTTGTACAGAAATGGTGAAAAACTGTTTTTT
-,-,TRBJ2-7,TRBV9,CASSAKQGKTYEQYF,TGTGCCAGCAGCGCCAAACAGGGTAAGACCTACGAGCAGTACTTC
-,-,TRBJ1-2,TRBV6-1,CASSEGQLWQGQGYTF,TGTGCCAGCAGTGAAGGCCAGTTGTGGCAGGGACAAGGCTACACCTTC
few,TRBD1,TRBJ1-4,TRBV24-1,CATSDHRDRAEKLFF,TGTGCCACCAGTGATCACCGGGACAGGGCCGAAAAACTGTTTTTT
-,-,TRBJ1-2,TRBV4-1,CASSQESRGSSYGYTF,TGCGCCAGCAGCCAAGAAAGTAGGGGGAGTAGCTATGGCTACACCTTC
once,TRBD1,TRBJ2-2,TRBV27,CASSLSSNLVRTGNTGELFF,TGTGCCAGCAGTTTATCTTCGAATTTGGTGAGGACAGGGAACACCGGGGAGCTGTTTTTT
-,-,TRBJ1-2,TRBV12-5,CASGLVLRQLNYGYTF,TGTGCTAGTGGTTTGGTACTGCGGCAACTTAACTATGGCTACACCTTC
-,TRBD2,TRBJ2-5,TRBV2,CASTLRGGRFPETQYF,TGTGCCAGCACCCTACGGGGGGGGCGCTTCCCAGAGACCCAGTACTTC
-,-,TRBJ2-3,TRBV30,CAWSREDTQYF,TGTGCCTGGAGTAGGGAGGATACGCAGTATTTT
-,-,TRBJ1-1,TRBV6-5,CASRRGGNTEAFF,TGTGCCAGCAGAAGGGGGGGGAACACTGAAGCTTTCTTT
-,-,TRBJ2-7,TRBV28,CASSLSRNEQYF,TGTGCCAGCAGTTTATCCAGGAACGAGCAGTACTTC
-,-,TRBJ1-1,TRBV6-6,CASSYAGERMNTEAFF,TGTGCCAGCAGTTACGCCGGGGAACGGATGAACACTGAAGCTTTCTTT
once,TRBD2,TRBJ2-1,TRBV6-6,CASRSGTSVNNEQFF,TGTGCCAGCAGGTCCGGGACTAGCGTTAACAATGAGCAGTTCTTC
-,-,TRBJ2-1,TRBV18,CASSPEDSSNYNEQFF,TGTGCCAGCTCACCTGAAGATTCAAGCAACTACAATGAGCAGTTCTTC
-,-,TRBJ1-2,TRBV30,CAWRTLQGGYGYTF,TGTGCCTGGAGGACCCTCCAGGGTGGCTATGGCTACACCTTC
-,TRBD1,TRBJ1-4,TRBV5-1,CASSPIPGGKSTNEKLFF,TGCGCCAGCAGTCCTATACCAGGGGGCAAGTCAACTAATGAAAAACTGTTTTTT
-,TRBD1,TRBJ1-1,TRBV2,CASTSGTGQTEAFF,TGTGCCAGCACCTCGGGGACAGGGCAAACTGAAGCTTTCTTT
-,TRBD1,TRBJ1-5,TRBV19,CASSRTGGTNQPQHF,TGTGCCAGTAGTCGGACAGGGGGGACCAATCAGCCCCAGCATTTT
-,TRBD1,TRBJ2-1,TRBV11-2,CASSLAPDRGRGNEQFF,TGTGCCAGCAGCTTAGCCCCGGACAGGGGGCGAGGGAATGAGCAGTTCTTC
-,-,TRBJ1-5,TRBV4-1,CASSRSQGNQPQHF,TGCGCCAGCAGCCGATCTCAGGGTAATCAGCCCCAGCATTTT
-,TRBD2,TRBJ2-1,TRBV6-6,CASSYSLAGGNEQFF,TGTGCCAGCAGTTACTCCCTAGCGGGAGGCAATGAGCAGTTCTTC
-,TRBD2,TRBJ2-7,TRBV5-1,CASSPTSGSRWEQYF,TGCGCCAGCAGCCCCACTAGCGGGAGTAGGTGGGAGCAGTACTTC